This entry features one T cell receptor beta chain sequence. Deletions cut 0 bases from V and 2 bases from J, with 20 bases between. This CDR3 contains 18 residues. CDR1 is MNHEY, CDR2 SVGEGT, per germline. Enrollment of patients from Seattle took place during active infection, with longitudinal follow-up. As processed by the authors: Reference gene primer amplification yielded estimated nucleated cell counts. The table came from immunoSEQ multiplex PCR; TCRdb's copy has only in-frame clones and leaves some out. From that table come the V and J calls and clone size; the DNA was used to work out D and trimming. Of about 230,000 clones listed, over 75% are singletons. The entry originates in a study of blood T cell repertoires in COVID-19.

The receptor comes from a man in his fifties or sixties with COVID-19, enrolled during active disease. Sequenced: peripheral blood. The V call is TRBV6-2 or TRBV6-3, the J call TRBJ2-7; D not resolved. This chain's CDR3 is CASSYSSTRPASPYEQYF. DNA for the CDR3: TGTGCCAGCAGTTACTCGAGTACGCGGCCAGCGTCCCCCTACGAGCAGTACTTC.